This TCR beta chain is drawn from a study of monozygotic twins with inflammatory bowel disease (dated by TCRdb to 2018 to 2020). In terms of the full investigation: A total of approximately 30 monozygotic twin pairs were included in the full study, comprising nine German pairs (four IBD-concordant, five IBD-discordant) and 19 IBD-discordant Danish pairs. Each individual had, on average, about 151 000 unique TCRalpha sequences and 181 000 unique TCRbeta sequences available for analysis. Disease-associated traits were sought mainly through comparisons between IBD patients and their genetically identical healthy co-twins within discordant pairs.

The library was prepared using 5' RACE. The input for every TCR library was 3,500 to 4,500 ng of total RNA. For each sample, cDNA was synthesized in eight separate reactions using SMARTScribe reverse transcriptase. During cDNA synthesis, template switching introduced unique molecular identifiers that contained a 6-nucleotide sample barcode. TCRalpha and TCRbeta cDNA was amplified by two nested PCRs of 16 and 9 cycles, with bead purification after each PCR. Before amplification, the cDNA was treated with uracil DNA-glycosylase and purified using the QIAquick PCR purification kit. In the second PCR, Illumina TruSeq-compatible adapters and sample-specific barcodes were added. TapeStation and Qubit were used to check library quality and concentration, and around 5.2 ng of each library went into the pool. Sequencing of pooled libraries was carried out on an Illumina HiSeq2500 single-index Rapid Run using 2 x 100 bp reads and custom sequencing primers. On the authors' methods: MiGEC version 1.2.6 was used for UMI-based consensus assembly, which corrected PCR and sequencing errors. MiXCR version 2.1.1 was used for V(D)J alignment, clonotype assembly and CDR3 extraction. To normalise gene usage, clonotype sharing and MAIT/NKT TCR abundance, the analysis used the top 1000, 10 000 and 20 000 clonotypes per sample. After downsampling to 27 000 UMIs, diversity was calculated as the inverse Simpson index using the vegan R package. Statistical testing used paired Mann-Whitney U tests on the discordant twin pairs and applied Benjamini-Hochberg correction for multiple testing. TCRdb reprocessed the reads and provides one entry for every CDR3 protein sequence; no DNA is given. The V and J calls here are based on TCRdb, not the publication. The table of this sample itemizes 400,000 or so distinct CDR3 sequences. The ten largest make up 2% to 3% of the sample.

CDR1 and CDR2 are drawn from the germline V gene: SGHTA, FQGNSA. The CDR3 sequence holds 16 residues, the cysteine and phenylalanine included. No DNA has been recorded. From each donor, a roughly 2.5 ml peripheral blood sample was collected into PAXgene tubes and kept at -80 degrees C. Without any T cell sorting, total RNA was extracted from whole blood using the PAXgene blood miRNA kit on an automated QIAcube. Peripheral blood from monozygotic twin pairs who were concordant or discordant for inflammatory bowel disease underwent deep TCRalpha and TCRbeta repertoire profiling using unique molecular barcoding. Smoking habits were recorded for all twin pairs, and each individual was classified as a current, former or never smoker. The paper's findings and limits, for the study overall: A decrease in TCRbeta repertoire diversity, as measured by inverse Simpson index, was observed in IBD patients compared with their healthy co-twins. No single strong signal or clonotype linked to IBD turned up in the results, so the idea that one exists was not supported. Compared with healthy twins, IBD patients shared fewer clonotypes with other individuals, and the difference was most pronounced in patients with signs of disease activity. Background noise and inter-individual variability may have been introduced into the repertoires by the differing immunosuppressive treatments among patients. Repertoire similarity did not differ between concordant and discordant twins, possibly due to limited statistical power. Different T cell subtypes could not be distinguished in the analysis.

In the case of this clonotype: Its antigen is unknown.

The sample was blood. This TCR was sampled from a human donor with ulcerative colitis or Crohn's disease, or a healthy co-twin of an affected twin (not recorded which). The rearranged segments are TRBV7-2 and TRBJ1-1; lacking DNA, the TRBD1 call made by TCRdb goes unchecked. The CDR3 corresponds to CASSPNRGRTDTEAFF.